The clone carrying this TCR beta chain was counted a few times. The data were obtained in a study of T-cell reconstitution after alpha-beta-depleted transplantation in children. TCRbeta library construction was performed incorporating unique molecular identifiers. One entry per CDR3 protein, called by TCRdb with MiXCR from the PCR reads. Among around 600,000 distinct CDR3 sequences listed, roughly a tenth were seen once. Germline trimming cut 5 bases from V and 3 bases from J; bases unmatched to any gene: 2. Germline CDR1 reads DFQATT; CDR2 reads SNEGSKA (reference sequence). CDR3 length: 12 amino acids.

Sequencing used PBMCs from the stem cell graft donor, obtained from the stem cell graft. The chain employs TRBV20-1 and TRBJ2-5; the match to TRBD1 covers 8 bases. This sequence was found in a human donor who donated a stem cell graft to a child with acute myeloid leukemia. The CDR3 nucleotides are TGCAGTGCTTTGGACAGGGAAGAGACCCAGTACTTC. This sequence encodes CSALDREETQYF.